Given below is one T cell receptor (beta chain) in context. The antigen remains undetermined. Sequencing of TCR beta, carried out with a high-throughput approach, was applied to CD8+ and CD4+ T cells from the blood. Relapsing-remitting disease, either stable or active, was present in the multiple sclerosis controls, who were treatment-naive patients. This sample stems from a study of CD8 T cells in Susac syndrome. Germline V CDR1 and CDR2: KGHSH, LQKENI. The CDR3 is 13 residues long. V was cut by 3 bases and J by 1 base, with 6 bases left in between. cDNA came from roughly 0.53 to 1 ug RNA primed by random hexamers. TCRdb ran MiXCR on the immunoSEQ multiplex PCR reads and lists one entry per CDR3 protein. This sample carries about 210,000 distinct CDR3 sequences, 95% of them seen once, and the ten largest clones take 0.075% to 0.095%. General study points: The study recognized that the number of individuals in its TCR sequencing and HLA analysis was relatively small.

The sequenced material came from CD4+ T cells from PBMCs. The gene calls are TRBV18 and TRBJ1-1; D gene uncertain. The TCR was taken from a human donor with multiple sclerosis. Here the CDR3 DNA reads TGTGCCAGCTCACCCAGTGCGAACACTGAAGCTTTCTTT. It specifies CASSPSANTEAFF.